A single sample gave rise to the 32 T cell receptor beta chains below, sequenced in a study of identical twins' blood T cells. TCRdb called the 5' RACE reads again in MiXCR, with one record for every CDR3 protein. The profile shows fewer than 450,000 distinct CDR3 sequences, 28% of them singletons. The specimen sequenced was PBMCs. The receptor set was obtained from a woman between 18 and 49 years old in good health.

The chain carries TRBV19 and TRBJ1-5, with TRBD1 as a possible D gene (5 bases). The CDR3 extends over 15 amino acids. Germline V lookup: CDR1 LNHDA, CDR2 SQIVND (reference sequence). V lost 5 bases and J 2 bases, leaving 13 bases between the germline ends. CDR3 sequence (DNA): TGTGCCAGTAGTCCGAGTGGCAGGGGCAATCAGCCCCAGCATTTT. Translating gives CASSPSGRGNQPQHF.

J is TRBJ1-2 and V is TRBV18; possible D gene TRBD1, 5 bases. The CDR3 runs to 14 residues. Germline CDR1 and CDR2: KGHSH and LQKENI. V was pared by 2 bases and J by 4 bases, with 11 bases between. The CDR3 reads CASSPGGTSYGYTF. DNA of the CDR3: TGTGCCAGCTCACCAGGGGGTACTTCCTATGGCTACACCTTC.

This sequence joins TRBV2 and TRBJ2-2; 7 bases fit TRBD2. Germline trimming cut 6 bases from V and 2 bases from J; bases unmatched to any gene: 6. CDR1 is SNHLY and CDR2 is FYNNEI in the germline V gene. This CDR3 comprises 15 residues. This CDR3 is CASRTSDPNTGELFF. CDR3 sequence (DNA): TGTGCCAGCAGAACTAGCGACCCAAACACCGGGGAGCTGTTTTTT.

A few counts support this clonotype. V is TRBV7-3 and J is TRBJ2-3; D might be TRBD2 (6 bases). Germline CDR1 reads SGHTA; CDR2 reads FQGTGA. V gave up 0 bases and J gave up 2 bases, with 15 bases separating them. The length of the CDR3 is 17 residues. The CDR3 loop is CASSLTGSSAFTDTQYF. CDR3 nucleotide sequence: TGTGCCAGCAGCTTAACAGGGTCTAGCGCCTTCACAGATACGCAGTATTTT.

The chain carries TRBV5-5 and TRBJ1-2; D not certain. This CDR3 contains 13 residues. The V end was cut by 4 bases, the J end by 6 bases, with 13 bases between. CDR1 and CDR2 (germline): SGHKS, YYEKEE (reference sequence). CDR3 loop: CASSLTQYDGYTF. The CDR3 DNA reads TGTGCCAGCAGCCTAACCCAATATGATGGCTACACCTTC.

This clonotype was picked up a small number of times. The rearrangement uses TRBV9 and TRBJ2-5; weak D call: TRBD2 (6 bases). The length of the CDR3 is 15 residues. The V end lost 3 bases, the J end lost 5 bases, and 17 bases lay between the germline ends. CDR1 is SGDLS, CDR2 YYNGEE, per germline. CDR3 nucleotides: TGTGCCAGCAGCGGCCGGGACTCTAAGCGGGAGACCCAGTACTTC. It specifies CASSGRDSKRETQYF.

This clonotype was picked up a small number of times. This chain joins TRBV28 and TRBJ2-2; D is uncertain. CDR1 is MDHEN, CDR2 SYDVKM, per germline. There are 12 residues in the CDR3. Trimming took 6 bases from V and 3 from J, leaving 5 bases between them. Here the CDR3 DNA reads TGTGCCAGCAGGGTGTACACCGGGGAGCTGTTTTTT. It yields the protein CASRVYTGELFF.

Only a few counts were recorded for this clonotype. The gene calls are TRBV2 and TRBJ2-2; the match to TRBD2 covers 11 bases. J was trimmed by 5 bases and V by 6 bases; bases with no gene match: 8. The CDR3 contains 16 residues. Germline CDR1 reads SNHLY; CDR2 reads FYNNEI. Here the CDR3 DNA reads TGTGCCAGCAGAGATAGCGGGAGGGCCGAAACCGGGGAGCTGTTTTTT. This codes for CASRDSGRAETGELFF. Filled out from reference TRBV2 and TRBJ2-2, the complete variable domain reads EPEVTQTPSHQVTQMGQEVILRCVPISNHLYFYWYRQILGQKVEFLVSFYNNEISEKSEIFDDQFSVERPDGSNFTLKIRSTKLEDSAMYFCASRDSGRAETGELFFGEGSRLTVL.

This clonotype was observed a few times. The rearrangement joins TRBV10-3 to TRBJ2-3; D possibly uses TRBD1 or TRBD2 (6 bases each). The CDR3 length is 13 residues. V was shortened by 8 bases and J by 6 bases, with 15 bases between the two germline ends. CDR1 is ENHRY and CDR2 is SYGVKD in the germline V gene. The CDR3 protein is CAIPGAFLDTQYF. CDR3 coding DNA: TGTGCCATCCCGGGGGCCTTCTTGGATACGCAGTATTTT.

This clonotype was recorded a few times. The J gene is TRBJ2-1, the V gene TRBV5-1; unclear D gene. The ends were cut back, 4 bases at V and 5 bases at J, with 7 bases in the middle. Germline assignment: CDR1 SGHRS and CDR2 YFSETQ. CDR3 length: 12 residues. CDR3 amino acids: CASSGANNEQFF. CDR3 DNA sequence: TGCGCCAGCAGCGGAGCGAACAATGAGCAGTTCTTC.

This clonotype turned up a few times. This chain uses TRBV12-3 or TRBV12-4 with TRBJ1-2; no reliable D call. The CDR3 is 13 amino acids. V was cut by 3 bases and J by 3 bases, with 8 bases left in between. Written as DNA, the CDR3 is TGTGCCAGCAGTTTCAGAGGAGACTATGGCTACACCTTC. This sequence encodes CASSFRGDYGYTF.

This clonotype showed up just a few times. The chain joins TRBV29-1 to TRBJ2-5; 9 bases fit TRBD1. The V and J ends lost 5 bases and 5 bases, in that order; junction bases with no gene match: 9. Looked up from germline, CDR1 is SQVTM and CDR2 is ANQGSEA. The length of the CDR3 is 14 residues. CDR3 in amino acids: CSVRPGQGSETQYF. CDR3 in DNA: TGCAGCGTTCGACCGGGACAGGGATCGGAGACCCAGTACTTC. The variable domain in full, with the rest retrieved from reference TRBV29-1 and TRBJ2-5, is SAVISQKPSRDICQRGTSLTIQCQVDSQVTMMFWYRQQPGQSLTLIATANQGSEATYESGFVIDKFPISRPNLTFSTLTVSNMSPEDSSIYLCSVRPGQGSETQYFGPGTRLLVL.

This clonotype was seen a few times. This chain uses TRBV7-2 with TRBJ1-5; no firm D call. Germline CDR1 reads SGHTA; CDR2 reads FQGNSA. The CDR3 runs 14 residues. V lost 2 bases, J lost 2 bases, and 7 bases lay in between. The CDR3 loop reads CASSLRNGNQPQHF. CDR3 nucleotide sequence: TGTGCCAGCAGCTTAAGGAATGGCAATCAGCCCCAGCATTTT.

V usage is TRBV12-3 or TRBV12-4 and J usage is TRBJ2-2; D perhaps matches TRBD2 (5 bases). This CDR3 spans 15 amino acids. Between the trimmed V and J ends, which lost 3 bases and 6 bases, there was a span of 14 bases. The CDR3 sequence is CASSFSLGVSGELFF. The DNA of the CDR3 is TGTGCCAGCAGTTTTTCACTCGGGGTATCCGGGGAGCTGTTTTTT.

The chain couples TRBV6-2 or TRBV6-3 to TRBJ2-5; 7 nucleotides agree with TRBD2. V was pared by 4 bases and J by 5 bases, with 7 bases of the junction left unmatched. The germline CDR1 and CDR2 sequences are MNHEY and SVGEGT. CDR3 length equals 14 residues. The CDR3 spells CASSSGGGTETQYF. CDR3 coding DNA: TGTGCCAGCAGTTCCGGCGGGGGTACGGAGACCCAGTACTTC.

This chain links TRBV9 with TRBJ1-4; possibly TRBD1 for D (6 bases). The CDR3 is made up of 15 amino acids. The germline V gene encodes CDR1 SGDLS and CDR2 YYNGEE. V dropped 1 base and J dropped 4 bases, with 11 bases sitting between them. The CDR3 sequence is CASSVQGQSNEKLFF. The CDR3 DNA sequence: TGTGCCAGCAGCGTACAGGGGCAGAGTAATGAAAAACTGTTTTTT.

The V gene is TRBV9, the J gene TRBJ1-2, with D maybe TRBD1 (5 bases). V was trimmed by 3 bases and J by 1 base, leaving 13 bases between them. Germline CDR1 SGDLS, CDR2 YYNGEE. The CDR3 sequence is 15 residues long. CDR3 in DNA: TGTGCCAGCAGCGCTCCGACAGAGAATAACTATGGCTACACCTTC. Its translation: CASSAPTENNYGYTF.

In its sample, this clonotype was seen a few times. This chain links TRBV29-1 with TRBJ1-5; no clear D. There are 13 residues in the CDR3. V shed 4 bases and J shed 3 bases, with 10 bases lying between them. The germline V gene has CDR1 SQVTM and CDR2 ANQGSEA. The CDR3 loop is CSVGSGSNQPQHF. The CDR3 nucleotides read TGCAGCGTTGGATCCGGATCCAATCAGCCCCAGCATTTT.

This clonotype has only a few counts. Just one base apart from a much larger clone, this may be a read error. The CDR3 loop reads CSVDYRGGNTGAFF. Written as DNA, the CDR3 is TGCAGCGTTGACTACAGGGGTGGGAACACTGGAGCTTTCTTT. V usage is TRBV29-1 and J usage is TRBJ1-1; 7 nucleotides align to TRBD1. The CDR3 loop spans 14 amino acids. The germline CDR1 and CDR2 sequences are SQVTM and ANQGSEA.

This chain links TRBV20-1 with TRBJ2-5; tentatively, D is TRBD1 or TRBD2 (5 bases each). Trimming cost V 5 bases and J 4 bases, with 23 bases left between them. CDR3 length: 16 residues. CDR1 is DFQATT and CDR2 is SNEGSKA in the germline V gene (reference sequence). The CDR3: CSAVIRTGTTPETQYF. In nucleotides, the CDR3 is TGCAGTGCTGTCATCCGTACCGGGACCACGCCAGAGACCCAGTACTTC.

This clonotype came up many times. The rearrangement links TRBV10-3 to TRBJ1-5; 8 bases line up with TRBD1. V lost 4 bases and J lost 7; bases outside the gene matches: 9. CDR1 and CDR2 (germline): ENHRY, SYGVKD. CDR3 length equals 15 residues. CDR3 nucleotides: TGTGCCATCAGTGGGTTCAGGGGGCTAGGGCAGCCCCAGCATTTT. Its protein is CAISGFRGLGQPQHF.

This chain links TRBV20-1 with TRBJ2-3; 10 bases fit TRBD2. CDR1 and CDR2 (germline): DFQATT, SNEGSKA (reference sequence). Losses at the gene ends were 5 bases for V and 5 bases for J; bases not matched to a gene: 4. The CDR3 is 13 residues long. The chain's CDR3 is CSALWTSGDTQYF. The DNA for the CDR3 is TGCAGTGCTCTCTGGACTAGCGGAGATACGCAGTATTTT.

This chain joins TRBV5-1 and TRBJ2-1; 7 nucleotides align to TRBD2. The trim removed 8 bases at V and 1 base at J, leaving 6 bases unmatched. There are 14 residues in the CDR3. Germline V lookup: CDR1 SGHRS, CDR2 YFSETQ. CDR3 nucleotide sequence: TGCGCCAGTCGCCCCGGGGGGTCCTACAATGAGCAGTTCTTC. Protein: CASRPGGSYNEQFF.

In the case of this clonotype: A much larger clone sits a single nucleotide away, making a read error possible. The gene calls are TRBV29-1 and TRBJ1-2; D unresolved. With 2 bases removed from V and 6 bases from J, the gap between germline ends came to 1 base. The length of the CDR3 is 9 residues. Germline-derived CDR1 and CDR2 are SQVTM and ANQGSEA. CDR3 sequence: CSVEHGYTF. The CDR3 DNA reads TGCAGCGTTGAACATGGCTACACCTTC.

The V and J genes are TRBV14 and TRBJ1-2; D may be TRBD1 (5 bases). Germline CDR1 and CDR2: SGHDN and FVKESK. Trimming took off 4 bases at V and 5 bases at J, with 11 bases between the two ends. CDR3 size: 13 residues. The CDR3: CASSRDVWYGYTF. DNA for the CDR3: TGTGCCAGCAGCCGGGACGTTTGGTATGGCTACACCTTC.

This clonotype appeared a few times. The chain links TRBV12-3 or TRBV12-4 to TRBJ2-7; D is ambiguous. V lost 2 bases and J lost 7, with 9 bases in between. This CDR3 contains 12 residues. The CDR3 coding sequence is TGTGCCAGCAGTTTAAGGCCTCCAGAGCAGTACTTC. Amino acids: CASSLRPPEQYF.

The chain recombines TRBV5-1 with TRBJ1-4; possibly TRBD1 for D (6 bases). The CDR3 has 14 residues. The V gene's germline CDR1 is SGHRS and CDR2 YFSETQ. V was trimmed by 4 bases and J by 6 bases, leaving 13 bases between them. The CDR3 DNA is TGCGCCAGCAGCGTAGGGGGGATGGATGAAAAACTGTTTTTT. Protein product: CASSVGGMDEKLFF. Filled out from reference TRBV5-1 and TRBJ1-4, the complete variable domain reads KAGVTQTPRYLIKTRGQQVTLSCSPISGHRSVSWYQQTPGQGLQFLFEYFSETQRNKGNFPGRFSGRQFSNSRSEMNVSTLELGDSALYLCASSVGGMDEKLFFGSGTQLSVL.

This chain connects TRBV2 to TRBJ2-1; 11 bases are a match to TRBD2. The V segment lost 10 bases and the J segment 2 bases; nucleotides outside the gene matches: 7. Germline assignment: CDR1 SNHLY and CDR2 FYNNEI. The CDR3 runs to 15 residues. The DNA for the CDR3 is TGTGCCACGTCTCCGGGACTAGCGGCCTACAATGAGCAGTTCTTC. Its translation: CATSPGLAAYNEQFF.

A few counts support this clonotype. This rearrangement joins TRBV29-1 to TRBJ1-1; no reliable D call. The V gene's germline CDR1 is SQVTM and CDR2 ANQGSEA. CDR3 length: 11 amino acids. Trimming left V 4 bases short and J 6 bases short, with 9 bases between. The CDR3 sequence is CSVVGLSEAFF. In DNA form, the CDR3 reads TGCAGCGTTGTAGGTCTATCTGAAGCTTTCTTT.

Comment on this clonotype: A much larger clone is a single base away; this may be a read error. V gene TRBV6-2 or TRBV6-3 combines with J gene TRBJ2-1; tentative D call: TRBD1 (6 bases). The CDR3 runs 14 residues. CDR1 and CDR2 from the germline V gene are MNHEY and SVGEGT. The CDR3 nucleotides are TGTGCCAGCAGTCTGGACAGTTCCTACAATGAGCAGCTCTTC. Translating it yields CASSLDSSYNEQLF.

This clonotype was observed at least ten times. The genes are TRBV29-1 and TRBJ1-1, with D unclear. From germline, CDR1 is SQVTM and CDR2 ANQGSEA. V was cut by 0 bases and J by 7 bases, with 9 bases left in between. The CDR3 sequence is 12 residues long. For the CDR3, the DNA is TGCAGCGTTGAAGATGTAGGGAATGAAGCTTTCTTT. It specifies CSVEDVGNEAFF.

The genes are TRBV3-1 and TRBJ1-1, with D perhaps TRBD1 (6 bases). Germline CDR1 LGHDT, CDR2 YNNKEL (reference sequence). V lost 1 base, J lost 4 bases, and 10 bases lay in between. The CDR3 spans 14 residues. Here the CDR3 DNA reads TGTGCCAGCAGCCAAGGGGGGCCTGGCACTGAAGCTTTCTTT. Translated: CASSQGGPGTEAFF.